The next 17 T cell receptor beta chains were all read from a single sample in a study of beta chain features in type 1 diabetes. As every portion of the isolated RNA was reverse transcribed, the sequencing read expressed TCRB transcripts. Sequenced by immunoSEQ multiplex PCR; TCRdb stores in-frame clones only, minus some. The table lists under 450,000 clones, approximately 16% of them singletons. Sequenced sample: naive CD4+ T cells from blood. The receptor source for this set is a young woman in good health.

This clone was seen a handful of times. This sequence joins TRBV7-8 and TRBJ2-5; D remains unclear. Per the germline V gene, CDR1 is SGHVS and CDR2 is FQNEAQ. Trimming cost V 4 bases and J 5 bases, with 11 bases left between them. This CDR3 region has 13 residues. The CDR3 DNA reads as TGTGCCAGCAGCTCGTTCTCCCGGGAGACCCAGTACTTC. Translating it yields CASSSFSRETQYF.

This chain connects TRBV7-8 to TRBJ2-1, with a weak D call TRBD1 (6 bases). The CDR3 totals 15 residues. Germline assignment: CDR1 SGHVS and CDR2 FQNEAQ. V lost 5 bases and J 7 bases, leaving 18 bases between the germline ends. The CDR3: CASSKGEHERNEQFF. The CDR3 DNA is TGTGCCAGCAGCAAGGGGGAGCATGAGAGGAATGAGCAGTTCTTC.

This clone came up a few times. The J gene is TRBJ2-2, the V gene TRBV9; D is unclear. Trimming removed 2 bases at V and 4 bases at J, with 6 bases between. The CDR3 is 13 amino acids. Germline V gene lookup returns CDR1 SGDLS and CDR2 YYNGEE. CDR3 nucleotide sequence: TGTGCCAGCAGCGTCTATGGCACCGGGGAGCTGTTTTTT. Translating it yields CASSVYGTGELFF.

The V call is TRBV7-6, the J call TRBJ2-7; 11 bases match TRBD2. Germline CDR1 SGHVS, CDR2 FNYEAQ. V shed 4 bases, J shed 1 base, and the junction held 6 bases outside the gene matches. The CDR3 extends over 16 amino acids. CDR3 sequence reads: CASSSLGLAASYEQYF. As DNA, the CDR3 is TGTGCCAGCAGCTCCCTGGGACTAGCGGCGTCCTACGAGCAGTACTTC. The complete variable domain, with remaining parts taken from reference TRBV7-6 and TRBJ2-7, reads GAGVSQSPRYKVTKRGQDVALRCDPISGHVSLYWYRQALGQGPEFLTYFNYEAQQDKSGLPNDRFSAERPEGSISTLTIQRTEQRDSAMYRCASSSLGLAASYEQYFGPGTRLTVT.

The chain combines TRBV9 with TRBJ1-5, with D perhaps TRBD1 (6 bases). The germline V and J ends were trimmed by 2 bases and 5 bases, with 17 bases remaining between them. CDR1 and CDR2 from the germline V gene are SGDLS and YYNGEE. This CDR3 region has 16 residues. The CDR3 sequence is CASSVGSGADHQPQHF. CDR3 nucleotide sequence: TGTGCCAGCAGCGTCGGGTCAGGGGCAGATCATCAGCCCCAGCATTTT.

The chain has TRBV11-2 and TRBJ2-1, with TRBD2 as a possible D gene (6 bases). V was pared by 4 bases and J by 7 bases, with 8 bases between. Per the germline V gene, CDR1 is SGHAT and CDR2 is FQNNGV. The CDR3 runs to 12 residues. The CDR3 is CASSSGLNEQFF. CDR3 in DNA: TGTGCCAGCAGCTCCGGACTAAATGAGCAGTTCTTC.

The chain carries TRBV14 and TRBJ1-2; TRBD1 is a possible D gene (6 bases). V lost 8 bases and J lost 8, with 18 bases in between. There are 13 residues in the CDR3. Germline CDR1 is SGHDN and CDR2 is FVKESK. This CDR3 is CASSRGAAPGYTF. CDR3 bases: TGTGCCAGCTCACGGGGGGCAGCACCGGGCTACACCTTC.

The chain has TRBV7-8 and TRBJ2-7; the D gene is possibly TRBD2 (6 bases). The CDR3 spans 14 residues. The germline V and J ends were trimmed by 5 bases and 2 bases, with 13 bases remaining between them. CDR1 and CDR2 from the germline V gene are SGHVS and FQNEAQ. The CDR3 is CASSVGGSTYEQYF. The CDR3, as DNA: TGTGCCAGCAGCGTCGGGGGAAGTACCTACGAGCAGTACTTC.

The chain carries TRBV7-2 and TRBJ2-1, with 7 nucleotides matching TRBD2. Germline assignment: CDR1 SGHTA and CDR2 FQGNSA. This CDR3 is 18 amino acids long. Germline trimming cut 3 bases from V and 1 base from J; bases unmatched to any gene: 12. The DNA for the CDR3 is TGTGCCAGCAGCTTCCCAATACTAGCGTGGGGGTCCTACAATGAGCAGTTCTTC. Amino acid sequence: CASSFPILAWGSYNEQFF.

This clone occurred a few times. The CDR3 sequence: CASSIGIPQKLFF. The CDR3 coding sequence is TGTGCCAGCAGTATCGGGATTCCACAAAAACTGTTTTTT. The rearrangement links TRBV7-2 to TRBJ1-4; D is ambiguous. V was clipped by 6 bases and J by 9 bases, with 14 bases between them. This CDR3 comprises 13 residues. The V gene's germline CDR1 is SGHTA and CDR2 FQGNSA.

There are a few counts of this clone. This chain joins TRBV9 and TRBJ2-2; 13 bases line up with TRBD2. CDR1 SGDLS and CDR2 YYNGEE come from the germline V gene. The CDR3 has 15 residues. Trimming at V came to 5 bases and at J to 6 bases, leaving 4 bases not matched to a gene. CDR3 nucleotides: TGTGCCAGCAGGGCCGGACTAGCGGGAGCCGGGGAGCTGTTTTTT. As protein: CASRAGLAGAGELFF.

This sequence joins TRBV6-1 and TRBJ2-1; a possible D gene is TRBD1 (5 bases). The CDR3 has 11 amino acids. The V and J ends lost 8 bases and 9 bases respectively, with 11 bases between them. The germline V gene encodes CDR1 MNHNS and CDR2 SASEGT. The CDR3 coding sequence is TGTGCCAGCCAGGGTCGCGGTGAGCAGTTCTTC. This sequence encodes CASQGRGEQFF.

A few counts support this clone. V usage is TRBV5-1 and J usage is TRBJ1-5; D is undetermined. Germline V gives CDR1 SGHRS, CDR2 YFSETQ. Trimming left V 1 base short and J 5 bases short, with 7 bases between. CDR3 length: 13 residues. The CDR3 DNA is TGCGCCAGCAGCTTGTACCCAGATCAGCCCCAGCATTTT. This codes for CASSLYPDQPQHF.

The V and J genes are TRBV30 and TRBJ1-1, with TRBD1 identical over 9 bases. CDR1 is GTSNPN, CDR2 SVGIG, per germline (reference sequence). CDR3 size: 13 residues. The V gene end was trimmed by 3 bases and the J gene end by 8 bases; junction bases not matched to a gene: 7. This CDR3 reads CAWSSGTGNEAFF. In nucleotides, the CDR3 is TGTGCCTGGAGCTCGGGGACAGGGAACGAAGCTTTCTTT.

The chain carries TRBV15 and TRBJ1-3; the D is unclear. V was trimmed by 4 bases and J by 8 bases, leaving 12 bases between them. The CDR3 is 13 amino acids. Germline loops: CDR1 LNHNV, CDR2 YYDKDF (reference sequence). CDR3 sequence (DNA): TGTGCCACCAGCAACTCGCCCCTGGACACCATATATTTT. Its translation: CATSNSPLDTIYF.

This clone was seen only a few times. This chain joins TRBV29-1 and TRBJ2-7, with 10 bases fitting TRBD1. CDR1 and CDR2 (germline): SQVTM, ANQGSEA. The CDR3 spans 13 residues. J was trimmed by 4 bases and V by 6 bases; bases with no gene match: 6. The DNA of the CDR3 is TGCAGCGTCGTCCGGGACAGGGGTTACGAGCAGTACTTC. Its protein is CSVVRDRGYEQYF.

The J gene is TRBJ1-1, the V gene TRBV9, with 7 bases matching TRBD1. Germline V gene lookup returns CDR1 SGDLS and CDR2 YYNGEE. V dropped 4 bases and J dropped 4; count of bases not matched to a gene: 7. The CDR3 totals 14 residues. The CDR3 protein is CASSSRQGATEAFF. The CDR3 DNA follows: TGTGCCAGCAGCTCCCGACAGGGTGCCACTGAAGCTTTCTTT.